A single sample gave rise to the 8 T cell receptor beta chains below, sequenced in a study of blood T cell repertoires in COVID-19. The assay was immunoSEQ multiplex PCR, and TCRdb's table has in-frame clones only and misses some. The table lists 200,000 to 250,000 clones, approximately 85% of them singletons. The source material was peripheral blood. These receptors came from a man between 50 and 59 years old with acute or convalescent COVID-19.

The chain employs TRBV12-5 and TRBJ1-2; D uncertain. The length of the CDR3 is 10 residues. Germline lookup yields CDR1 LGHNT and CDR2 FRNRAP. Trimming stripped 4 bases from V and 8 bases from J, with 5 bases between. CDR3 protein: CASGSRGYTF. CDR3 DNA: TGTGCTAGTGGTTCGCGAGGCTACACCTTC.

The CDR3 sequence: CASSLAGPPGGLNEKLFF. CDR3 sequence (DNA): TGCGCCAGCAGCTTGGCCGGTCCCCCAGGGGGCCTGAATGAAAAACTGTTTTTT. The chain links TRBV5-1 to TRBJ1-4, with TRBD1 identical over 8 bases. Germline V lookup: CDR1 SGHRS, CDR2 YFSETQ. The V segment lost 0 bases and the J segment 5 bases; nucleotides outside the gene matches: 12. This CDR3 region has 18 residues. Combining the CDR3 with reference TRBV5-1 and TRBJ1-4 gives the whole variable domain KAGVTQTPRYLIKTRGQQVTLSCSPISGHRSVSWYQQTPGQGLQFLFEYFSETQRNKGNFPGRFSGRQFSNSRSEMNVSTLELGDSALYLCASSLAGPPGGLNEKLFFGSGTQLSVL.

The V gene is TRBV6-1, the J gene TRBJ1-4; tentatively, D is TRBD1 (5 bases). V lost 5 bases to trimming and J lost 3 bases, with 13 bases between them. The length of the CDR3 is 15 residues. Looked up from germline, CDR1 is MNHNS and CDR2 is SASEGT. This chain's CDR3 is CASSLTGPPNEKLFF. The CDR3 DNA is TGTGCCAGCAGTCTAACAGGTCCTCCTAATGAAAAACTGTTTTTT.

CDR3 DNA: TGCGCCAGCAGCTTGGAGGCGGGGGACTCCTACAATGAGCAGTTCTTC. Protein product: CASSLEAGDSYNEQFF. The rearrangement uses TRBV5-1 and TRBJ2-1, with 7 bases identical to TRBD2. V shed 0 bases and J 0 bases; nucleotides not matched to a gene: 3. The V gene's germline CDR1 is SGHRS and CDR2 YFSETQ. This CDR3 is built from 16 residues.

This sequence joins TRBV11-2 and TRBJ2-7; no clear D. CDR1 and CDR2 (germline): SGHAT, FQNNGV. Trimming removed 1 base from V and 2 bases from J, with 12 bases in between. The CDR3 loop spans 15 amino acids. CDR3 sequence reads: CASSLVSVITYEQYF. DNA of the CDR3: TGTGCCAGCAGCTTAGTTTCTGTAATTACCTACGAGCAGTACTTC.

The rearrangement uses TRBV12-3 or TRBV12-4 and TRBJ2-1; D is possibly TRBD2 (6 bases). The CDR3 consists of 13 residues. Trimming took off 10 bases at V and 4 bases at J, with 14 bases between the two ends. CDR3 residues: CAIELARYNEQFF. CDR3 sequence (DNA): TGTGCCATCGAACTAGCCCGATACAATGAGCAGTTCTTC.

This rearrangement joins TRBV12-3 or TRBV12-4 to TRBJ1-1, with 9 nucleotides matching TRBD1. The CDR3 runs to 12 residues. Trimming at V came to 6 bases and at J to 10 bases, leaving 6 bases not matched to a gene. The CDR3 loop is CASSPTGQGAFF. Here the CDR3 DNA reads TGTGCCAGCAGCCCGACGGGACAGGGAGCTTTCTTT.

The chain has TRBV3-1 (or the pseudogene TRBV3-2) and TRBJ1-4, with no clear D. Germline values: CDR1 LGHDT, CDR2 YNNKEL (reference sequence). V dropped 4 bases and J dropped 13 bases, with 16 bases sitting between them. CDR3 size: 13 residues. The CDR3 protein is CASSPRPYERLFF. In nucleotides, the CDR3 is TGTGCCAGCAGCCCTAGACCCTACGAGCGACTGTTTTTT.